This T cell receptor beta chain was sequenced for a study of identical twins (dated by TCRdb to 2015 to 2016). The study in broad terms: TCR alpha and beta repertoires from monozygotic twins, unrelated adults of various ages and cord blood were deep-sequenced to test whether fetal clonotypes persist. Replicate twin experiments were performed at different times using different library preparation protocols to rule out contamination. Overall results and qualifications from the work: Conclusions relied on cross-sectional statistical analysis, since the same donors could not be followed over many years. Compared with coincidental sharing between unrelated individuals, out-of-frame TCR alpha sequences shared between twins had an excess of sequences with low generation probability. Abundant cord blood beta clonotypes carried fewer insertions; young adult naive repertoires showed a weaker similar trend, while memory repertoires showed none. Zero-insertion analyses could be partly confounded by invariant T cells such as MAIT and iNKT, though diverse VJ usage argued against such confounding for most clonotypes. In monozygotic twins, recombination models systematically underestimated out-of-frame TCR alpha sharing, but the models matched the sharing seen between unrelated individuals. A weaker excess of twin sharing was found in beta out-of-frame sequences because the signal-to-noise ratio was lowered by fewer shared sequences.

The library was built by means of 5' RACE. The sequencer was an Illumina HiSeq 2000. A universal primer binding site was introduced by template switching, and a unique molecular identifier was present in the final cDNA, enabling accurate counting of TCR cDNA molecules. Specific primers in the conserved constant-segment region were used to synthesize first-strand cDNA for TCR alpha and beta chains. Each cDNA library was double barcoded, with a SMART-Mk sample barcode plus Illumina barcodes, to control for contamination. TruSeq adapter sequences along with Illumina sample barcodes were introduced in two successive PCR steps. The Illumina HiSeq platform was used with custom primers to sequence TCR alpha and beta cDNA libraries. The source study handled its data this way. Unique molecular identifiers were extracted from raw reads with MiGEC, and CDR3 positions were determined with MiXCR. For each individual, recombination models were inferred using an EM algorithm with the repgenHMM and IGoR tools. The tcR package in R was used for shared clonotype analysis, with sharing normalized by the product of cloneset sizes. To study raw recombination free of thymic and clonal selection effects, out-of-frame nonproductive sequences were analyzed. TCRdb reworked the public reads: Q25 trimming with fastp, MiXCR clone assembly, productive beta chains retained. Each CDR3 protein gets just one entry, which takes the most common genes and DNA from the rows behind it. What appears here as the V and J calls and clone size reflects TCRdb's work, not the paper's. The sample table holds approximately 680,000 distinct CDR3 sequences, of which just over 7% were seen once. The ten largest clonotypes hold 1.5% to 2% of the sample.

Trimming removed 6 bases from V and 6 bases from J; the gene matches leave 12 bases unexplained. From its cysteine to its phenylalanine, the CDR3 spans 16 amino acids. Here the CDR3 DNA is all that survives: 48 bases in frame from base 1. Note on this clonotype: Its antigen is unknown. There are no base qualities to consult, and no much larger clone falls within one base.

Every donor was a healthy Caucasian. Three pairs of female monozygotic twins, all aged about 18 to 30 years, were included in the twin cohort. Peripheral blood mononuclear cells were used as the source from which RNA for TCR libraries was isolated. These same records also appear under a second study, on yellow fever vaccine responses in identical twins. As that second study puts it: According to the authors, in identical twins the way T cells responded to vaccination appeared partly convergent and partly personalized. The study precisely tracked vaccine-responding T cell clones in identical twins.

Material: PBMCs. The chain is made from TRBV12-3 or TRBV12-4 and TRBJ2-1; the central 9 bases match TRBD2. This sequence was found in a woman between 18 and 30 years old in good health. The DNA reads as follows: TGTGCCAGCAGCTCCCGACTAGCGGTTGCCCTCAATGAGCAGTTCTTC. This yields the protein CASSSRLAVALNEQFF.